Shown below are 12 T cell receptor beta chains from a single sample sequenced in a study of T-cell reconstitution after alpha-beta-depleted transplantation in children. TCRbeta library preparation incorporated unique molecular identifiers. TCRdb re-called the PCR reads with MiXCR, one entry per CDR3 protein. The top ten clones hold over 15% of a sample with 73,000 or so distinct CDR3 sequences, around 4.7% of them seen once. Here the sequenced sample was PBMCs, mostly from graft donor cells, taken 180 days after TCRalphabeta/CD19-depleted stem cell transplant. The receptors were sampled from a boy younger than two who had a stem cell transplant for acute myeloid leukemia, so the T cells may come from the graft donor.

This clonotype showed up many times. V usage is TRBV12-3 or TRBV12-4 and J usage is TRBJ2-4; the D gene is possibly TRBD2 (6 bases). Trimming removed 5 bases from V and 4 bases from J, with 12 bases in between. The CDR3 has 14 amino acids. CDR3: CASSPGDSKNIQYF. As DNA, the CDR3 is TGTGCCAGCAGTCCCGGGGACTCAAAAAACATTCAGTACTTC.

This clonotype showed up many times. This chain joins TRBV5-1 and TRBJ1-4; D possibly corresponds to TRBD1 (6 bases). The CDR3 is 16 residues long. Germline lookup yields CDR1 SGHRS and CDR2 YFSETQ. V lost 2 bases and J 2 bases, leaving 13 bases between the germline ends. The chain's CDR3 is CASSLGVQGTNEKLFF. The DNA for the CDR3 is TGCGCCAGCAGCTTAGGGGTTCAGGGGACTAATGAAAAACTGTTTTTT.

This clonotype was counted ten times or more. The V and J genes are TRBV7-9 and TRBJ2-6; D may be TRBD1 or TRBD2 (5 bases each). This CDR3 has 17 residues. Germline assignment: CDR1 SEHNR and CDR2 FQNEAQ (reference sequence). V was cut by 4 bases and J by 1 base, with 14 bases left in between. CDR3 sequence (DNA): TGTGCCAGCAGCTACCCAGGGACCTCATCTGGGGCCAACGTCCTGACTTTC. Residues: CASSYPGTSSGANVLTF. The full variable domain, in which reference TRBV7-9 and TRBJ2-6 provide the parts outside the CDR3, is DTGVSQNPRHKITKRGQNVTFRCDPISEHNRLYWYRQTLGQGPEFLTYFQNEAQLEKSRLLSDRFSAERPKGSFSTLEIQRTEQGDSAMYLCASSYPGTSSGANVLTFGAGSRLTVL.

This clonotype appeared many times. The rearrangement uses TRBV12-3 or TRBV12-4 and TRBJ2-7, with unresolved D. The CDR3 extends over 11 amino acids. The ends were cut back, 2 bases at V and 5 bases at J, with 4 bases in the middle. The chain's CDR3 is CASSLYHEQYF. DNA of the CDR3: TGTGCCAGCAGTTTATACCACGAGCAGTACTTC.

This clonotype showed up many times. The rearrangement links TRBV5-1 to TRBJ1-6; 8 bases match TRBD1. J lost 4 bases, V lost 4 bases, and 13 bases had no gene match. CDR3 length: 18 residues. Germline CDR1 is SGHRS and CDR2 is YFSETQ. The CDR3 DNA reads TGCGCCAGCAGCCATCAGTTTCAGGGGGCCCATTATAATTCACCCCTCCACTTT. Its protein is CASSHQFQGAHYNSPLHF.

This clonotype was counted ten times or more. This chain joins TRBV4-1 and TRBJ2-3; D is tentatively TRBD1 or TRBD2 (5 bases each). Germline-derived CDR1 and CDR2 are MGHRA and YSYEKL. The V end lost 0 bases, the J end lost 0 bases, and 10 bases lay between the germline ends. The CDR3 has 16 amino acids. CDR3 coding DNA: TGCGCCAGCAGCCAAGATAGAGGGGAAAGCACAGATACGCAGTATTTT. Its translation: CASSQDRGESTDTQYF.

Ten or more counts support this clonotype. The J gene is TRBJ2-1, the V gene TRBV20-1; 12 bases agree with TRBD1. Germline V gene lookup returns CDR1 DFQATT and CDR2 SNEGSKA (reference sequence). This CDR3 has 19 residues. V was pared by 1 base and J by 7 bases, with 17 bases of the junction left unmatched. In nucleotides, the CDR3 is TGCAGTGCTAGAGCGCCCTTTCAACCCGGGACAGGGGGCTGGAATGAGCAGTTCTTC. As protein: CSARAPFQPGTGGWNEQFF.

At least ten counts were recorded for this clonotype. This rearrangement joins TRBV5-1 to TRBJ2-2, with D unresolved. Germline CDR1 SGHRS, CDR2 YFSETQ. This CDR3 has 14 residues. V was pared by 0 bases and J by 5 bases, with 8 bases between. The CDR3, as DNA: TGCGCCAGCAGCTTGGGGACCACGACCGGGGAGCTGTTTTTT. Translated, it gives CASSLGTTTGELFF. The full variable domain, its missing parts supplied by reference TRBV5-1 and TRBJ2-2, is KAGVTQTPRYLIKTRGQQVTLSCSPISGHRSVSWYQQTPGQGLQFLFEYFSETQRNKGNFPGRFSGRQFSNSRSEMNVSTLELGDSALYLCASSLGTTTGELFFGEGSRLTVL.

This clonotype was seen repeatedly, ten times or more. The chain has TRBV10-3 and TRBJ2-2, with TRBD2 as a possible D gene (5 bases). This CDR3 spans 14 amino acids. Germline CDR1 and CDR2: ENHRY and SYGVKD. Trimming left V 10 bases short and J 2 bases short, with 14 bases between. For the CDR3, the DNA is TGTGCCACTCTGAGGGCACCTAACACCGGGGAGCTGTTTTTT. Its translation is CATLRAPNTGELFF.

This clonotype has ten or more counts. In DNA, the CDR3 is TGTGCCAGCTCACCGATCCAGGGGGCAGATCAGCCCCAGCATTTT. Translation gives CASSPIQGADQPQHF. This rearrangement joins TRBV18 to TRBJ1-5; 8 bases map to TRBD1. With 3 bases clipped from V and 5 bases from J, the junction kept 6 bases outside the gene matches. The CDR3 is 15 residues long. CDR1 and CDR2 (germline): KGHSH, LQKENI.

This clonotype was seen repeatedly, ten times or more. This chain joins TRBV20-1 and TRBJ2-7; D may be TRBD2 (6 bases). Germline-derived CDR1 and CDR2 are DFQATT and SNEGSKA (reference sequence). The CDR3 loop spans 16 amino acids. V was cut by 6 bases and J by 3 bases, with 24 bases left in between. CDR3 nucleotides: TGCAGTGCCCATGGGTTTTCGCAGGGAGGCCTCTACGAGCAGTACGTC. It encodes CSAHGFSQGGLYEQYV.

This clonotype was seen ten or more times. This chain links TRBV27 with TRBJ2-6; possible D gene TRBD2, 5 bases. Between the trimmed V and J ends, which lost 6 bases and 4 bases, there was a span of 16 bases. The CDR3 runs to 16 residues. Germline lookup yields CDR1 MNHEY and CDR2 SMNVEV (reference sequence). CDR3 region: CASSPPWTGGANVLTF. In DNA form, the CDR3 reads TGTGCCAGCAGCCCTCCCTGGACGGGAGGGGCCAACGTCCTGACTTTC.